The 3 T cell receptor beta chains below all came from one sample that was sequenced in a study of T cells after yellow fever vaccination (dated by TCRdb to the late 2010s). What this sample's treatment or condition label stands for: live attenuated yellow fever vaccine strain. Library preparation was by 5' RACE. The sample was run on an Illumina HiSeq 2500. In TCRdb, the public reads were trimmed at Q25 with fastp and aligned with MiXCR, with productive beta chains retained. Each entry merges the rows of one CDR3 protein and shows their most common DNA and genes. For this sample the table gives roughly 500,000 distinct CDR3 sequences, of which 19% were detected only once. The biggest ten clones account for 14% of the sample. The sequences come from PBMCs, collected 15 days after the yellow fever booster vaccination. The source is a man aged 25 to 40 who received the YFV17D yellow fever vaccine.

This clonotype was counted a few times. The CDR3 region has the DNA TGTGCCAGCAGTTACTTCGGCAGGGGGCCGGAGACCCAGTACTTC. It codes for CASSYFGRGPETQYF. The chain recombines TRBV6-5 with TRBJ2-5; 8 bases agree with TRBD1. The CDR3 runs to 15 residues. Trimming cost V 1 base and J 5 bases; bases outside gene matches: 6. Germline CDR1 and CDR2: MNHEY and SVGAGI.

The rearrangement uses TRBV20-1 and TRBJ2-7, with a weak D call TRBD2 (7 bases). The germline V gene has CDR1 DFQATT and CDR2 SNEGSKA (reference sequence). V was pared by 1 base and J by 4 bases, with 17 bases between. This CDR3 comprises 15 residues. In DNA, the CDR3 is TGCAGTGCTAGAGGGGGGGGCGGGAGAGAATACGAGCAGTACTTC. Residues: CSARGGGGREYEQYF.

The rearrangement uses TRBV12-3 or TRBV12-4 and TRBJ2-2; a possible D gene is TRBD2 (6 bases). Trimming removed 8 bases at V and 7 bases at J, with 14 bases between. The length of the CDR3 is 13 residues. The CDR3 here is CASGREIIGELFF. Written as DNA, the CDR3 is TGTGCCAGCGGTCGGGAGATTATCGGGGAGCTGTTTTTT.